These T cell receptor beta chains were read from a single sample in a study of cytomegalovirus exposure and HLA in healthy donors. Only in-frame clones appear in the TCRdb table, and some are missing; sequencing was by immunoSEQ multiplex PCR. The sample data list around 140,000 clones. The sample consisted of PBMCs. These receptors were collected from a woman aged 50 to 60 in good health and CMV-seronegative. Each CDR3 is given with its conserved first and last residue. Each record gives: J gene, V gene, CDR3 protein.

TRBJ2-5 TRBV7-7 CASSRDSLGRAQYF
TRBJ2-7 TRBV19 CASSTTSGSYEQYF
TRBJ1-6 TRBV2 CASRWGDAPTPLHF
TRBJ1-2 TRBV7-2 CASSLTGGAYGYTF
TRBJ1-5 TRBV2 CASSGGTGDAQPQHF
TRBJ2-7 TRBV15 CATSRDYRGAGYEQYF
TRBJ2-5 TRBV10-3 CAISTGGETQYF
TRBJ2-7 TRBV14 CASVISGSFHEQYF
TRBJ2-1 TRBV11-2 CASSQTGSSYNEQFF
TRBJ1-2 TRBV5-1 CASSLGFSGVSNYGYTF
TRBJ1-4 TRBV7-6 CASSWGTVNEKLFF
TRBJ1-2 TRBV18 CASSGGQGIRLDGYTF
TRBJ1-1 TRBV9 CASTQGADSTEAFF
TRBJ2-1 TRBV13 CASSPLNSYNEQFF
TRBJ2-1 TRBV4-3 CASSQGVAGGAGSEQFF
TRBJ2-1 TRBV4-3 CASSHPGLDGDEQFF
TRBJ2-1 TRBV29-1 CSVRALRANEQFF
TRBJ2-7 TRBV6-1 CARSLTVGSSYEQYF